These T cell receptor beta chains were read from a single sample in a study of human T cells and chemical hapten exposure. TCRdb re-called the RACE reads with MiXCR, one entry per CDR3 protein. The repertoire has around 130,000 distinct CDR3 sequences, approximately 10% of them found once; the top ten carry around 1.9%. The sequenced sample consisted of whole blood. The source of these receptors is a male donor in good health. Some clones in this sample may be carry-over from other donors' samples. The CDR3 runs from the conserved cysteine through the conserved F or W. Fields, in order: D gene, V gene, J gene, clone size, CDR3 DNA, CDR3 protein. A D gene is named only where the DNA matches it firmly. Only some rows state a clone size, as once, few, many or a class for expanded clones.

>TRBD2|TRBV25-1|TRBJ2-7|many
TGTGCCAGCAGTGGATGGCTAGCGGGAACCGAGCAGTACTTC
CASSGWLAGTEQYF
>-|TRBV6-9|TRBJ1-5|-
TGTGCCAGCAGATTCCCTCGGACAGAATTAAGGCAGCCCCAGCATTTT
CASRFPRTELRQPQHF
>TRBD1|TRBV7-9|TRBJ1-1|few
TGTGCCAGCAGCTTAGTGGGACAGGGGGGGACTGAAGCTTTCTTT
CASSLVGQGGTEAFF
>-|TRBV27|TRBJ2-3|many
TGTGCCAGCAAAAAACCCGGGGAAAATACGCAGTATTTT
CASKKPGENTQYF
>-|TRBV10-3|TRBJ1-2|few
TGTGCCATCAGTGAGAAGAACCTAGATGGCTACACCTTC
CAISEKNLDGYTF
>TRBD1|TRBV2|TRBJ1-5|-
TGTGCCAGCAGTTCAGGGGGCGTTGGCAATCAGCCCCAGCATTTT
CASSSGGVGNQPQHF
>-|TRBV6-1|TRBJ2-7|-
TGTGCCAGCTTCGAGGGTGGGGGGCACGAGCAGTACTTC
CASFEGGGHEQYF
>TRBD1|TRBV12-3/TRBV12-4|TRBJ2-3|many
TGTGCCAGCAGCCGACGACAGGGGGCGGATACGCAGTATTTT
CASSRRQGADTQYF
>-|TRBV5-4|TRBJ2-5|-
TGTGCCAGCAGCTACCGGGACTTCCAAGAGACCCAGTACTTC
CASSYRDFQETQYF
>TRBD1|TRBV27|TRBJ1-1|few
TGTGCCAGCAGTCCCGGGACAGTAGCTGAAGCTTTCTTT
CASSPGTVAEAFF
>-|TRBV12-3/TRBV12-4|TRBJ2-5|-
TGTGCCAGCAGTTTTGCGAGGCAAGAGACCCAGTACTTC
CASSFARQETQYF
>TRBD2|TRBV4-2|TRBJ2-7|-
TGTGCCAGCAGCCAAGTTGGCGGACTAGCGACGCGCGAGCAGTACTTC
CASSQVGGLATREQYF
>-|TRBV29-1|TRBJ1-2|few
TGCAGCGCTCCTGATGAGCCTACTAACTATGGCTACACCTTC
CSAPDEPTNYGYTF